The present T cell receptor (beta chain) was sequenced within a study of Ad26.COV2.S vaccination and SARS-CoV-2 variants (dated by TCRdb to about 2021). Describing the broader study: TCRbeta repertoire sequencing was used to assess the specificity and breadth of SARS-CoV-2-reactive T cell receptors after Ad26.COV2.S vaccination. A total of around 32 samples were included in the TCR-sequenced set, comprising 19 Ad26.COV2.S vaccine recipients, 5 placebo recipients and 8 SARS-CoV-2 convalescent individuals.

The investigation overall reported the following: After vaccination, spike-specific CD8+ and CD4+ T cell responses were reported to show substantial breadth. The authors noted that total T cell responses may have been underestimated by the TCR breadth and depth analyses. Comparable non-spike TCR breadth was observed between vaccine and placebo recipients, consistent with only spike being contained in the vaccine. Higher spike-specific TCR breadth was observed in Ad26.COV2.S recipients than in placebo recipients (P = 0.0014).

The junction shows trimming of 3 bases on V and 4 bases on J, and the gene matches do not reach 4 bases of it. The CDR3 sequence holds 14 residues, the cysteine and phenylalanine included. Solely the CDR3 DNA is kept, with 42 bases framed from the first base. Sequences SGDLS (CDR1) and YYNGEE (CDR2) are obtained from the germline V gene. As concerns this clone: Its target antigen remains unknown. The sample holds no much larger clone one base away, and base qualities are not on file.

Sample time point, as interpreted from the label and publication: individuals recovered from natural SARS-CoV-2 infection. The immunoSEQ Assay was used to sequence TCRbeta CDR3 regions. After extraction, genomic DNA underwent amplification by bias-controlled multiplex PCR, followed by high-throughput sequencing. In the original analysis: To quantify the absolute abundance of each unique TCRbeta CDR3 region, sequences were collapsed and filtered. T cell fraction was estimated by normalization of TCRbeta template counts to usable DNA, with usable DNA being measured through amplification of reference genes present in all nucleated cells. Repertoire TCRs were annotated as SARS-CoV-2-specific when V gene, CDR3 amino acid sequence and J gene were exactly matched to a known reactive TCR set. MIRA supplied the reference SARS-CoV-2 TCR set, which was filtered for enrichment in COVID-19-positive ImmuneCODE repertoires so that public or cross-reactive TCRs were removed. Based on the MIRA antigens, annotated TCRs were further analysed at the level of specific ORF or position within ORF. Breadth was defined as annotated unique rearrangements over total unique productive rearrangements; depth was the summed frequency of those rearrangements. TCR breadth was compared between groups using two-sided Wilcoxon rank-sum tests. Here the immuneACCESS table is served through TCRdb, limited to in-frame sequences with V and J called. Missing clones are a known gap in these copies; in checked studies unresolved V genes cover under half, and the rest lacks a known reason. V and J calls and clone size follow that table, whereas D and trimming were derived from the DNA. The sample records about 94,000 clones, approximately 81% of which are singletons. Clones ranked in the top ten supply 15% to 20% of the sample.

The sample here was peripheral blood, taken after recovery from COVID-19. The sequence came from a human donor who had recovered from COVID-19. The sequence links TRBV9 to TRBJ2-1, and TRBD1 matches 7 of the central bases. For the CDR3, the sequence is CASSGTGPYNEQFF. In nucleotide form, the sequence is TGTGCCAGCAGCGGGACAGGTCCTTACAATGAGCAGTTCTTC.